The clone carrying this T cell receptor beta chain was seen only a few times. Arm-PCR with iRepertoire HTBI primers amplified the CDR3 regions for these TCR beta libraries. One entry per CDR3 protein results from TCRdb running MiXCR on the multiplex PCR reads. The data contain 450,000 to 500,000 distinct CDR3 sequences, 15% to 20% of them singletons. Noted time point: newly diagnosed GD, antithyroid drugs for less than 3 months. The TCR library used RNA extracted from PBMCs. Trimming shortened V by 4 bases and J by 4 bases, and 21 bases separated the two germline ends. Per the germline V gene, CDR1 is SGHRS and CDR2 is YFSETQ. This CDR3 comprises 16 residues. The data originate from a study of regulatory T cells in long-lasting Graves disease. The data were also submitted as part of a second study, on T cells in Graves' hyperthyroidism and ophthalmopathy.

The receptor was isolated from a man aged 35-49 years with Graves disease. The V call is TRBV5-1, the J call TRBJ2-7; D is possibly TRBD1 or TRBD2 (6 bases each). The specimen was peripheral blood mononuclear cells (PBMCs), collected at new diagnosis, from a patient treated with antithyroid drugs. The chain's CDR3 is CASSLKGGSSDYEQYF. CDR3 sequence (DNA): TGCGCCAGCAGCCTAAAGGGGGGTTCCTCAGATTACGAGCAGTACTTC.